What follows are 24 T cell receptor beta chains derived from one specimen sequenced in a study of blood T cell repertoires in COVID-19. Method: immunoSEQ multiplex PCR; TCRdb's copy keeps in-frame clones and lacks some. This sample yields some 170,000 clones, of which roughly 85% are seen a single time; less than 30% belongs to the top ten. The sample comprised peripheral blood. The receptor set was obtained from a woman between 65 and 79 years old with acute or convalescent COVID-19.

The J gene is TRBJ1-4, the V gene TRBV9; unclear D gene. Between the trimmed V and J ends, which lost 5 bases and 6 bases, there was a span of 14 bases. The CDR3 totals 14 residues. Germline V gene lookup returns CDR1 SGDLS and CDR2 YYNGEE. The CDR3 loop reads CASRGAGRDEKLFF. In DNA, the CDR3 is TGTGCCAGCAGGGGAGCTGGTCGGGATGAAAAACTGTTTTTT.

This clone was seen a few times. V and J are TRBV5-1 and TRBJ1-1; D is undetermined. CDR3 length: 13 residues. The germline V gene has CDR1 SGHRS and CDR2 YFSETQ. The V end was cut by 4 bases, the J end by 0 bases, with 7 bases between. CDR3 region: CASSLSMNTEAFF. CDR3 nucleotide sequence: TGCGCCAGCAGCCTATCAATGAACACTGAAGCTTTCTTT.

The CDR3 protein is CASSSFLGQGAGYTF. The CDR3 DNA is TGCGCCAGCAGCTCCTTTCTCGGACAGGGGGCTGGCTACACCTTC. The J gene is TRBJ1-2, the V gene TRBV5-1; 11 bases match TRBD1. Trimming cost V 3 bases and J 7 bases; bases outside gene matches: 8. CDR1 SGHRS and CDR2 YFSETQ come from the germline V gene. The CDR3 sequence is 15 residues long.

This chain joins TRBV29-1 and TRBJ1-4; no clear D. The CDR3 contains 11 residues. Germline values: CDR1 SQVTM, CDR2 ANQGSEA. V gave up 4 bases and J gave up 8 bases, with 8 bases separating them. CDR3 nucleotide sequence: TGCAGCGTTGCGTTGCAGGAAAAACTGTTTTTT. Translation: CSVALQEKLFF.

Ten or more counts support this clone. The V and J genes are TRBV3-1 (or the pseudogene TRBV3-2) and TRBJ1-3; D call uncertain. This CDR3 is 15 amino acids long. Per the germline V gene, CDR1 is LGHDT and CDR2 is YNNKEL (reference sequence). Trimming shortened V by 1 base and J by 0 bases, and 7 bases separated the two germline ends. CDR3 protein: CASSQGQISGNTIYF. The CDR3 DNA reads TGTGCCAGCAGCCAAGGCCAGATCTCTGGAAACACCATATATTTT.

This chain links TRBV4-2 with TRBJ2-7, with D possibly being TRBD2 (6 bases). V lost 3 bases to trimming and J lost 6 bases, with 9 bases between them. Germline CDR1 reads LGHNA; CDR2 reads YNFKEQ. The CDR3 is 12 residues long. The CDR3 DNA follows: TGTGCCAGCAGCCAGGAGGGTACCGAGCAGTACTTC. Amino acid sequence: CASSQEGTEQYF.

V usage is TRBV4-1 and J usage is TRBJ2-7; no clear D gene. This CDR3 comprises 18 residues. CDR1 is MGHRA and CDR2 is YSYEKL in the germline V gene. The V gene lost 1 base and the J gene lost 5 bases, with 24 bases spanning the gap. The CDR3 DNA reads as TGCGCCAGCAGCCAAGGTCCTTTGGGCGCGCAAAGTACCAACGAGCAGTACTTC. Protein: CASSQGPLGAQSTNEQYF.

Written as DNA, the CDR3 is TGCGCCAGCAGCTTGGAACCAGCGGGAGGATACGATGAGCAGTTCTTC. Its protein is CASSLEPAGGYDEQFF. The chain links TRBV5-1 to TRBJ2-1, with 9 bases aligning to TRBD2. Trimming took 0 bases from V and 8 from J; bases not matched to a gene: 9. This CDR3 is built from 16 residues. Germline values: CDR1 SGHRS, CDR2 YFSETQ.

This clone was seen once. V gene TRBV19 combines with J gene TRBJ2-1; D unresolved. The CDR3 runs to 16 residues. Germline lookup yields CDR1 LNHDA and CDR2 SQIVND (reference sequence). Trimming removed 5 bases from V and 4 bases from J, with 18 bases in between. The CDR3 DNA reads as TGTGCCAGTAGTGGGTCCAGCGAGGCCCCATACAATGAGCAGTTCTTC. This codes for CASSGSSEAPYNEQFF.

The rearrangement joins TRBV5-1 to TRBJ2-1; D not resolved. In germline, CDR1 is SGHRS, CDR2 YFSETQ. The V gene lost 0 bases and the J gene lost 9 bases, with 13 bases spanning the gap. CDR3 length: 14 residues. Written as DNA, the CDR3 is TGCGCCAGCAGCTTGGGAACCCCCGGTGTTGAGCAGTTCTTC. Protein sequence: CASSLGTPGVEQFF.

The table lists this clone with a count of one. The chain has TRBV27 and TRBJ1-1; 9 bases match TRBD1. The V segment lost 6 bases and the J segment 5 bases; nucleotides outside the gene matches: 7. Germline CDR1 reads MNHEY; CDR2 reads SMNVEV (reference sequence). The CDR3 runs 14 residues. CDR3 sequence reads: CASRKGQGGTEAFF. The CDR3 nucleotides are TGTGCCAGCAGGAAGGGACAGGGCGGGACTGAAGCTTTCTTT.

The chain is built from TRBV2 and TRBJ1-5; TRBD1 agrees at 7 bases. There are 15 residues in the CDR3. Germline CDR1 reads SNHLY; CDR2 reads FYNNEI. V lost 7 bases, J lost 4 bases, and 10 bases stayed unmatched. This chain's CDR3 is CASTLRTGGNQPQHF. In nucleotides, the CDR3 is TGTGCCAGCACCCTCAGGACAGGCGGAAATCAGCCCCAGCATTTT.

In its sample, this clone was seen once. This chain connects TRBV6-1 to TRBJ2-7; 9 bases fit TRBD1. The CDR3 spans 14 residues. V trimming: 3 bases; J trimming: 4 bases; junction bases outside the gene matches: 4. Per the germline V gene, CDR1 is MNHNS and CDR2 is SASEGT. The CDR3 loop reads CASSDTGGAYEQYF. Here the CDR3 DNA reads TGTGCCAGCAGTGACACAGGGGGCGCGTACGAGCAGTACTTC.

CDR3 sequence reads: CASSGADSYGYTF. Here the CDR3 DNA reads TGTGCCAGCTCAGGGGCAGACAGCTATGGCTACACCTTC. The chain couples TRBV18 to TRBJ1-2; maybe TRBD1 (5 bases). This CDR3 region has 13 residues. Trimming took 5 bases from V and 4 from J, leaving 11 bases between them. Germline values: CDR1 KGHSH, CDR2 LQKENI. The full variable domain, rest sourced from reference TRBV18 and TRBJ1-2, is NAGVMQNPRHLVRRRGQEARLRCSPMKGHSHVYWYRQLPEEGLKFMVYLQKENIIDESGMPKERFSAEFPKEGPSILRIQQVVRGDSAAYFCASSGADSYGYTFGSGTRLTVV.

This clone was seen more than once but under ten times. This chain links TRBV3-1 (or the pseudogene TRBV3-2) with TRBJ2-1; D is uncertain. The V end lost 0 bases, the J end lost 8 bases, and 8 bases lay between the germline ends. Germline lookup yields CDR1 LGHDT and CDR2 YNNKEL (reference sequence). The CDR3 totals 13 residues. CDR3 sequence (DNA): TGTGCCAGCAGCCAAGAGGGCAGAGATGAGCAGTTCTTC. This translates into CASSQEGRDEQFF.

This sequence joins TRBV19 and TRBJ2-7; possibly TRBD1 for D (6 bases). V was cut by 3 bases and J by 2 bases, with 17 bases left in between. CDR1 LNHDA and CDR2 SQIVND come from the germline V gene (reference sequence). This CDR3 has 16 amino acids. This CDR3 reads CASSIQQGASAYEQYF. For the CDR3, the DNA is TGTGCCAGTAGTATCCAACAGGGCGCTTCTGCCTACGAGCAGTACTTC.

V is TRBV7-9 and J is TRBJ2-5; D might be TRBD2 (7 bases). Looked up from germline, CDR1 is SEHNR and CDR2 is FQNEAQ (reference sequence). Trimming cost V 3 bases and J 1 base, with 12 bases left between them. This CDR3 is built from 15 residues. CDR3 bases: TGTGCCAGCAGCTTCGGGGCGGGGGCCCAAGAGACCCAGTACTTC. Its protein product is CASSFGAGAQETQYF.

This clone was observed a handful of times. The J gene is TRBJ2-7, the V gene TRBV5-4; 7 bases line up with TRBD2. This CDR3 is 15 amino acids long. Unmatched junction bases numbered 15, after V lost 6 bases and J lost 6 bases. Germline V gene data show CDR1 as SGHNT and CDR2 as YYREEE (reference sequence). CDR3 bases: TGTGCCAGCACCTCGAGTCGCGGGAGTCTAAGCGAGCAGTACTTC. Translated: CASTSSRGSLSEQYF.

This chain links TRBV11-2 with TRBJ2-7, with a possible D match to TRBD2 (6 bases). The V end was cut by 3 bases, the J end by 4 bases, with 13 bases between. Germline CDR1 SGHAT, CDR2 FQNNGV. The CDR3 totals 14 residues. The CDR3 nucleotides read TGTGCCAGCAGCTTGACGGGAGCGACTTACGAGCAGTACTTC. The encoded protein is CASSLTGATYEQYF.

This clone was observed a few times. The V gene is TRBV5-4, the J gene TRBJ1-2; D remains unclear. Germline assignment: CDR1 SGHNT and CDR2 YYREEE (reference sequence). The CDR3 is 15 amino acids. The ends were cut back, 2 bases at V and 3 bases at J, with 14 bases in the middle. CDR3 DNA: TGTGCCAGCAGCTTAGGGTCTCCAGCGGACTATGGCTACACCTTC. Its protein is CASSLGSPADYGYTF.

This CDR3 is CASTQRRGGNTEAFF. CDR3 DNA: TGTGCCAGTACCCAACGCCGGGGGGGGAACACTGAAGCTTTCTTT. This chain links TRBV19 with TRBJ1-1; D may be TRBD1 (5 bases). In germline, CDR1 is LNHDA, CDR2 SQIVND (reference sequence). The germline V and J ends were trimmed by 7 bases and 1 base, with 16 bases remaining between them. The CDR3 length is 15 residues.

The chain joins TRBV13 to TRBJ2-2, with 13 bases that match TRBD2. This CDR3 is built from 16 residues. V lost 5 bases, J lost 7 bases, and 7 bases stayed unmatched. Germline V gene data show CDR1 as PRHDT and CDR2 as FYEKMQ (reference sequence). CDR3 residues: CASSPLAGGPSGELFF. As DNA, the CDR3 is TGTGCCAGCAGCCCACTAGCGGGAGGGCCCAGCGGGGAGCTGTTTTTT.

The chain has TRBV18 and TRBJ1-1; the match to TRBD1 covers 9 bases. The CDR3 runs 16 residues. Trimming at V came to 3 bases and at J to 6 bases, leaving 11 bases not matched to a gene. Germline V gene lookup returns CDR1 KGHSH and CDR2 LQKENI. The CDR3 region has the DNA TGTGCCAGCTCACCTCCGGGGACAGGGCGAGTTTCTGAAGCTTTCTTT. Residues: CASSPPGTGRVSEAFF.

This chain uses TRBV19 with TRBJ2-1, with 10 bases fitting TRBD1. Trimming removed 6 bases from V and 7 bases from J; junction bases left unmatched: 15. CDR1 and CDR2 (germline): LNHDA, SQIVND (reference sequence). CDR3 length equals 17 residues. CDR3 in DNA: TGTGCCAGTAGAAAGATTTTAGGGACAGGGGATAATAATGAGCAGTTCTTC. This codes for CASRKILGTGDNNEQFF.